This T cell receptor (beta chain) was sequenced during a study of cytomegalovirus exposure and HLA in healthy donors. The study, taken as a whole, reports: Among the CMV-associated chains, a few were confirmed in vitro as specific for CMV antigens. Among TCR beta chains, those listed as cytomegalovirus-associated numbered about 150. Most TCR sequences proved rare, with some public TCRs found in many donors.

V dropped 5 bases and J dropped 7; count of bases not matched to a gene: 17. The CDR3 is 17 amino acids. Germline V lookup: CDR1 SGHTA, CDR2 FQGNSA. The donors were part of the validation cohort of roughly 110 subjects. That cohort was separate from the first cohort, which comprised under 750 subjects. To note about this clone: No antigen is known for it.

Sequencing was performed with immunoSEQ multiplex PCR; in TCRdb, only in-frame clones are kept and a portion is missing. The sample carries 40,000 to 55,000 clones, approximately 88% recorded once. The chain has TRBV7-2 and TRBJ1-2, with 9 bases fitting TRBD1. This TCR was recovered from a woman aged 30 to 39 in good health and CMV-seronegative. The sample comprised PBMCs. The CDR3 protein is CASSRRPSGTGSGGYTF. The CDR3 DNA follows: TGTGCCAGCAGCCGGAGACCATCCGGGACAGGGTCGGGTGGCTACACCTTC.